The clone carrying this T cell receptor beta chain was picked up many times. What it binds is unknown. TCR beta CDR3 regions were amplified from RNA. With the HTBI primer set, the TCR CDR3 went through a first round of RT-PCR. TCRdb reprocessed the multiplex PCR reads via MiXCR and lists one record per CDR3 protein. Of about 350,000 distinct CDR3 sequences listed, roughly 17% are singletons. This sample is part of a study of T cells in Graves' hyperthyroidism and ophthalmopathy. Study results and caveats: Model predictions of ophthalmopathy came a median 6.5 months before onset.

V dropped 1 base and J dropped 7 bases, with 13 bases sitting between them. This CDR3 region has 14 residues. The germline gives CDR1 MDHEN, CDR2 SYDVKM. With a duration under 2 months, the hyperthyroidism was newly diagnosed in patients aged 18 to 65. Sample collection date corresponds to first hyperthyroidism diagnosis, prior to any ophthalmopathy symptoms. The source material was blood. The rearrangement links TRBV28 to TRBJ1-2, with D possibly being TRBD1 (6 bases). This TCR came from a woman aged 30 to 39 with Graves' hyperthyroidism that later progressed to Graves' ophthalmopathy. CDR3 sequence: CASSLYVQGRGYTF. The CDR3 nucleotides read TGTGCCAGCAGTTTATATGTCCAGGGGCGTGGCTACACCTTC.